This T cell receptor (beta chain) was retrieved from a study of blood T cell repertoires in COVID-19. As for the study in general: Sites in the United States, Italy and Spain provided acute and convalescent COVID-19 samples.

CDR1 and CDR2 from the germline V gene are MNHEY and SVGAGI. CDR3 length equals 14 residues. The J segment lost 6 bases and the V segment lost 8 bases, leaving 7 bases of the junction unmatched. The method was immunoSEQ multiplex PCR; TCRdb's version includes in-frame clones alone and lacks a portion of them. The sample has 200,000 to 250,000 clones; 87% are singletons. This clone was seen once. Participants spanned ages about 18 to 100 years and resided in about two dozen US areas. This chain links TRBV6-5 with TRBJ2-1, with TRBD2 identical over 10 bases. The source is a man under 40 who had recovered from COVID-19. Sequencing input: PBMCs or T cells enriched from blood (not recorded which). CDR3 sequence reads: CASFLAGVGNEQFF. The CDR3 bases are TGTGCCAGCTTTCTAGCGGGGGTAGGCAATGAGCAGTTCTTC.